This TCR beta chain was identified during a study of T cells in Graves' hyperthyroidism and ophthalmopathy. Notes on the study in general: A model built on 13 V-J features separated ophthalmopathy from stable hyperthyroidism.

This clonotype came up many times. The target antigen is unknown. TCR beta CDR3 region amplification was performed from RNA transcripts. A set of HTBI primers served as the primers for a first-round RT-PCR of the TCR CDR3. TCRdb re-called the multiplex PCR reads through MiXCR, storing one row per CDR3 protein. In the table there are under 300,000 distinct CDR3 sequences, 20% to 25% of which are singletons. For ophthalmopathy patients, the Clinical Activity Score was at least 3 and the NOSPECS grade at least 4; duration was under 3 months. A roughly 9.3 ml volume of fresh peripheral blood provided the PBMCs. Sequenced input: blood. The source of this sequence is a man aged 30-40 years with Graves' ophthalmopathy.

The CDR3 spells CASSSEQTSGRALSGWNEQFF. DNA of the CDR3: TGTGCCAGCAGTTCCGAACAGACTAGCGGGAGGGCCCTAAGTGGGTGGAATGAGCAGTTCTTC. This chain links TRBV12-3 or TRBV12-4 with TRBJ2-1, with 14 nucleotides matching TRBD2. The CDR3 extends over 21 amino acids. Trimming at V came to 4 bases and at J to 7 bases, leaving 21 bases not matched to a gene.